The clone carrying this TCR beta chain was seen only a few times. Its antigen is unknown. The data were taken from a study of cytomegalovirus exposure and HLA in healthy donors. Whole-study findings and limits: Rarity marked most TCR sequences, yet some public TCRs occurred in many donors. It emerged from a later analysis that several of the most significant clusters appeared to be linked to common viral pathogens. The authors assumed roughly uniform sequencing depth across donors for presence/absence analyses.

The PCR used 60 Vbeta and 13 Jbeta primers. Only in-frame clones appear in the TCRdb table, and some are missing; sequencing was by immunoSEQ multiplex PCR. Of around 110,000 clones listed, 9.5% are singletons. Sequencing input: PBMCs. The receptor was derived from a man aged 30 to 45 in good health and CMV-seronegative.

The CDR3 sequence is CASRGDSRTGELFF. As DNA, the CDR3 is TGTGCCAGCAGGGGGGACAGCCGCACCGGGGAGCTGTTTTTT. This chain uses TRBV2 with TRBJ2-2; 7 bases are shared with TRBD1. The CDR3 contains 14 residues. Germline CDR1 and CDR2: SNHLY and FYNNEI. The ends lost 6 bases at V and 4 bases at J; junction bases unmatched: 5.